This TCR beta chain was recovered during a study of T cell responses to AZD1222 COVID-19 vaccine. This clone was detected only once. V was shortened by 3 bases and J by 8 bases, with 16 bases between the two germline ends. The CDR3 length is 14 residues. From germline, CDR1 is MDHEN and CDR2 SYDVKM. The protocol was immunoSEQ multiplex PCR, while the TCRdb copy is restricted to in-frame clones and leaves out a portion. The sample has approximately 100,000 clones, around 94% seen once. The sequence was collected from an adult in good health. The material was peripheral blood, obtained on day 0 of AZD1222 vaccination. The V gene is TRBV28, the J gene TRBJ1-2; the D is unclear. The CDR3 protein is CASSLDPVAGGYTF. CDR3 nucleotides: TGTGCCAGCAGTTTGGATCCAGTAGCAGGAGGCTACACCTTC.